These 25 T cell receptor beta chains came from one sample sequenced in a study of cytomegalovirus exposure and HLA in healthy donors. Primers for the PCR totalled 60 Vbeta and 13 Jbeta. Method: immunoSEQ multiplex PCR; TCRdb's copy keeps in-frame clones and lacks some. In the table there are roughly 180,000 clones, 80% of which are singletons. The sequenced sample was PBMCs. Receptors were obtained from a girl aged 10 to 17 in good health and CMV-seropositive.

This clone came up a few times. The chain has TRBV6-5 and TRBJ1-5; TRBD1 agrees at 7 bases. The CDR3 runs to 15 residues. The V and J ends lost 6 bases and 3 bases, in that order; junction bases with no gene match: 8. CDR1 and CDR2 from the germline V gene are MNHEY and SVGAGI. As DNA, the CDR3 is TGTGCCAGCAGACCAGGGACAGCCTTCAATCAGCCCCAGCATTTT. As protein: CASRPGTAFNQPQHF.

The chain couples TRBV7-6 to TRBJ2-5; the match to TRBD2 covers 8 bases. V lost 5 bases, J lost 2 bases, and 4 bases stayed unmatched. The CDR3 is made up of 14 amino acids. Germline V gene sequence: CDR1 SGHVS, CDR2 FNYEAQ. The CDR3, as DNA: TGTGCCAGCAGCCCCCCTAGCGGGCAAGAGACCCAGTACTTC. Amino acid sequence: CASSPPSGQETQYF.

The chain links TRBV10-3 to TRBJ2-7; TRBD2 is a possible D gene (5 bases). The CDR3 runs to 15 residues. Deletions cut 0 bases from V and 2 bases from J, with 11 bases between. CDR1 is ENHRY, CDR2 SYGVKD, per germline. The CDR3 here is CAISESNGNTYEQYF. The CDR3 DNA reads TGTGCCATCAGTGAGTCGAACGGGAATACCTACGAGCAGTACTTC.

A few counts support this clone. CDR3 loop: CASRRDLNQPQHF. The DNA of the CDR3 is TGTGCCAGCAGGCGGGACTTGAATCAGCCCCAGCATTTT. The V call is TRBV6-9, the J call TRBJ1-5; TRBD1 is a possible D gene (5 bases). Trimming cost V 6 bases and J 4 bases, with 10 bases left between them. The CDR3 has 13 amino acids. The V gene's germline CDR1 is MNHGY and CDR2 SVAAGI.

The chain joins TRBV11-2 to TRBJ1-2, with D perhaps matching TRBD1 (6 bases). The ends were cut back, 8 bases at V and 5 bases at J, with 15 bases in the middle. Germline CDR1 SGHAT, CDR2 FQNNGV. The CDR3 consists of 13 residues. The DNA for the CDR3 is TGTGCCAGCCGTTCCGGGACACTGTATGGCTACACCTTC. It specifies CASRSGTLYGYTF.

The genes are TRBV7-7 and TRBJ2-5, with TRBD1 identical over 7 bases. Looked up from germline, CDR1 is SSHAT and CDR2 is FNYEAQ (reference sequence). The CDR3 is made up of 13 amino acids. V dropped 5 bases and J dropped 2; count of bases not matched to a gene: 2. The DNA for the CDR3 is TGTGCCAGCAGCCCGACAGGGCAAGAGACCCAGTACTTC. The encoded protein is CASSPTGQETQYF.

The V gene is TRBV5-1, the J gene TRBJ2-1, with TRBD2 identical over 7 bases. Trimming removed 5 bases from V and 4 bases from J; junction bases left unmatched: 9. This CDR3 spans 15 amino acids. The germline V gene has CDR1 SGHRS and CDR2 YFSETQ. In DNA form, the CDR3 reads TGCGCCAGCAGACCTGAGAGCGGGAAGTACAATGAGCAGTTCTTC. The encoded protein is CASRPESGKYNEQFF.

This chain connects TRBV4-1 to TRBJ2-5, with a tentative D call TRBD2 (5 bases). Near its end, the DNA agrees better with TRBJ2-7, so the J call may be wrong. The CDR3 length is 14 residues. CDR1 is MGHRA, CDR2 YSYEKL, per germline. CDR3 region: CASSQAEDFYEQYF. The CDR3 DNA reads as TGCGCCAGCAGCCAAGCGGAGGATTTCTACGAGCAGTACTTC.

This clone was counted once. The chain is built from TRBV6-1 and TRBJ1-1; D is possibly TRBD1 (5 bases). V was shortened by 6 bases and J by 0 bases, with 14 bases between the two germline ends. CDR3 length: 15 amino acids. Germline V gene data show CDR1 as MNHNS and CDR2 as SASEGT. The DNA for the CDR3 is TGTGCCAGCAGCTTCGGGGGGAGGGTGAACACTGAAGCTTTCTTT. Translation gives CASSFGGRVNTEAFF.

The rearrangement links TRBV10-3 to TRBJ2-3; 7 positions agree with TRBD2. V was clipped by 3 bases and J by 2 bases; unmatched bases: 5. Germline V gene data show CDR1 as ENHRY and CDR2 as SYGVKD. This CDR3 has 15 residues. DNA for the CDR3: TGTGCCATCAGTGATCCCAGCGGGGCCACAGATACGCAGTATTTT. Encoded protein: CAISDPSGATDTQYF.

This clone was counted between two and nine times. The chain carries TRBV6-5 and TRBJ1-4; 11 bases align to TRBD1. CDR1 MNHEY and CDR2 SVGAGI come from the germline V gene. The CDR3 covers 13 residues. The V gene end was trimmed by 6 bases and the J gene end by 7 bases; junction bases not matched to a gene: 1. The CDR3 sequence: CASRGQGGEKLFF. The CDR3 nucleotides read TGTGCCAGCAGGGGACAGGGGGGTGAAAAACTGTTTTTT.

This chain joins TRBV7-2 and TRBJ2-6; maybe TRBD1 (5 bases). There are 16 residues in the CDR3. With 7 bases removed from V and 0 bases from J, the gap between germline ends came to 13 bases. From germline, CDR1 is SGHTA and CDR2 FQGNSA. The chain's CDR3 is CASNRQPLSGANVLTF. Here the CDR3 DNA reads TGTGCCAGCAATCGACAGCCACTCTCTGGGGCCAACGTCCTGACTTTC.

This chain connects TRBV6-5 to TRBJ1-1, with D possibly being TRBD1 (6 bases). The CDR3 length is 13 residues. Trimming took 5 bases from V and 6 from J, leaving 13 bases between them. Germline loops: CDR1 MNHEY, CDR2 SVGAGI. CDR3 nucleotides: TGTGCCAGCAGTAGTAACAGGGAGCCTGAAGCTTTCTTT. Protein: CASSSNREPEAFF.

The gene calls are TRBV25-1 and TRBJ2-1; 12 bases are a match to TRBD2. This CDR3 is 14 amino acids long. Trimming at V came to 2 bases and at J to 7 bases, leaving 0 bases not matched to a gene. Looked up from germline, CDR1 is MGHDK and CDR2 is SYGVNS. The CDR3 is CASSETSGRNEQFF. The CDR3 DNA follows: TGTGCCAGCAGTGAAACTAGCGGGAGGAATGAGCAGTTCTTC.

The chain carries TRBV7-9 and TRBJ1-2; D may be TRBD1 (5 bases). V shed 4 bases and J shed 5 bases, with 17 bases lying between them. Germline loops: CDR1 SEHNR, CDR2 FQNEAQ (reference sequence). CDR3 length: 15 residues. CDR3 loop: CASSSTSRQQYGYTF. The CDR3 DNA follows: TGTGCCAGCAGCTCCACGTCCCGACAGCAATATGGCTACACCTTC.

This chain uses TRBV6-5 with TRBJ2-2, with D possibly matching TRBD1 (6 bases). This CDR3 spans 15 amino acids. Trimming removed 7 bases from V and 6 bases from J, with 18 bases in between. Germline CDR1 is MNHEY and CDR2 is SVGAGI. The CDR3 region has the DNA TGTGCCAGCAACCACCGGGACACCTATTCCGGGGAGCTGTTTTTT. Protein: CASNHRDTYSGELFF.

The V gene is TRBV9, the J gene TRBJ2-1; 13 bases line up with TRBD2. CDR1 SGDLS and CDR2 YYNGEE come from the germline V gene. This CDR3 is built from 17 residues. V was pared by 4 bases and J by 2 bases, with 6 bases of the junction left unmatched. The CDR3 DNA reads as TGTGCCAGCAGCTTAGGACTAGCGGGAGCCCCCTACAATGAGCAGTTCTTC. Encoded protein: CASSLGLAGAPYNEQFF.

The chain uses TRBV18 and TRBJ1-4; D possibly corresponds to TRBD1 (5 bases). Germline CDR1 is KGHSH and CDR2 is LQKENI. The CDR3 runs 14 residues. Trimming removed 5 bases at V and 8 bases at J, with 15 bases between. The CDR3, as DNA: TGTGCCAGCTCAGAGCCAGGGATGAGGGAAAAACTGTTTTTT. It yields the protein CASSEPGMREKLFF.

CDR3 bases: TGTGCCAGCAGCCCTCGTGGACTAGCGGAAGAGACCCAGTACTTC. Encoded protein: CASSPRGLAEETQYF. The chain joins TRBV9 to TRBJ2-5, with 10 bases that match TRBD2. The CDR3 sequence is 15 residues long. The J segment lost 3 bases and the V segment lost 4 bases, leaving 6 bases of the junction unmatched. CDR1 is SGDLS and CDR2 is YYNGEE in the germline V gene.

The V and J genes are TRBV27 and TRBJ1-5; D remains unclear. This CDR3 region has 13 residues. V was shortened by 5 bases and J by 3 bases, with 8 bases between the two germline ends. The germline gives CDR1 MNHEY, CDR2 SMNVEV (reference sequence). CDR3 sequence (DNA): TGTGCCAGCAGTCGTACCTACAATCAGCCCCAGCATTTT. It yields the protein CASSRTYNQPQHF.

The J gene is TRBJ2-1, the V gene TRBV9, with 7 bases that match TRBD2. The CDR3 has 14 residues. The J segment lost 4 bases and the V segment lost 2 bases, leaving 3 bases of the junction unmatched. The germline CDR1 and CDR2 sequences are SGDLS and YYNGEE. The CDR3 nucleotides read TGTGCCAGCAGCGTCGCTAGCGGTTACAATGAGCAGTTCTTC. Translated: CASSVASGYNEQFF.

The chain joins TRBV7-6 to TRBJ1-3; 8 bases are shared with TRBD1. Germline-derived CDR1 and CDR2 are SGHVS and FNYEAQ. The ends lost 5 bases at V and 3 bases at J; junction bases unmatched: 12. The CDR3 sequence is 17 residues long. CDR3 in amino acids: CASSPSDRALFGNTIYF. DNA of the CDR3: TGTGCCAGCAGCCCCTCGGACAGGGCCCTTTTTGGAAACACCATATATTTT.

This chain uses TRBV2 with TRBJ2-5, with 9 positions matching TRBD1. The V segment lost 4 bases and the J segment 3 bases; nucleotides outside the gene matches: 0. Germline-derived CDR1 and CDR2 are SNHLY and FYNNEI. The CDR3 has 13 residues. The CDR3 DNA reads TGTGCCAGCAGTGGGGACAGGGAAGAGACCCAGTACTTC. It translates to CASSGDREETQYF.

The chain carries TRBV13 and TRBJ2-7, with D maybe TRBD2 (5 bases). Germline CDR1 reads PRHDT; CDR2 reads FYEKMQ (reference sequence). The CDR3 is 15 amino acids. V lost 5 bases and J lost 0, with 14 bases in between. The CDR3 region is CASSPRTRSSYEQYF. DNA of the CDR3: TGTGCCAGCAGCCCTAGAACTAGGAGCTCCTACGAGCAGTACTTC. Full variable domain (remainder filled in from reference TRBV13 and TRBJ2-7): AAGVIQSPRHLIKEKRETATLKCYPIPRHDTVYWYQQGPGQDPQFLISFYEKMQSDKGSIPDRFSAQQFSDYHSELNMSSLELGDSALYFCASSPRTRSSYEQYFGPGTRLTVT.

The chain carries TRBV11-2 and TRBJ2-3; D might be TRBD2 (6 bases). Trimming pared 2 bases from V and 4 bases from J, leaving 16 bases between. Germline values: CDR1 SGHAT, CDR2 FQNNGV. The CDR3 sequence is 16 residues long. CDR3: CASSLSRTIVPDTQYF. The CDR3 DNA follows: TGTGCCAGCAGCTTATCGAGGACTATCGTTCCAGATACGCAGTATTTT. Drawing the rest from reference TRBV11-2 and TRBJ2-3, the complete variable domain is EAGVAQSPRYKIIEKRQSVAFWCNPISGHATLYWYQQILGQGPKLLIQFQNNGVVDDSQLPKDRFSAERLKGVDSTLKIQPAKLEDSAVYLCASSLSRTIVPDTQYFGPGTRLTVL.